What follows are 20 T cell receptor beta chains derived from one specimen sequenced in a study of blood T cell repertoires in COVID-19. The protocol was immunoSEQ multiplex PCR, while the TCRdb copy is restricted to in-frame clones and leaves out a portion. Counted here are 180,000 or so clones, around 82% occurring once; the ten biggest clones make up about 3.5%. Sequenced material: PBMCs or T cells enriched from blood (not recorded which). All receptors derive from a woman aged 45-65 years in a cohort exposed to, infected with or recovered from COVID-19 (not recorded which).

This clone was seen a few times. The chain couples TRBV10-3 to TRBJ2-3; 10 bases align to TRBD2. In germline, CDR1 is ENHRY, CDR2 SYGVKD. This CDR3 is built from 16 residues. The ends lost 1 base at V and 5 bases at J; junction bases unmatched: 6. The CDR3 DNA sequence: TGTGCCATCAGTGAGTATACTAGCGGGGAGGAAGATACGCAGTATTTT. It yields the protein CAISEYTSGEEDTQYF.

This chain uses TRBV29-1 with TRBJ2-7, with 8 bases aligning to TRBD1. The germline V gene has CDR1 SQVTM and CDR2 ANQGSEA. This CDR3 comprises 13 residues. With 3 bases clipped from V and 6 bases from J, the junction kept 7 bases outside the gene matches. The CDR3 protein is CSVDGQGTFEQYF. CDR3 nucleotide sequence: TGCAGCGTTGATGGACAGGGAACTTTCGAGCAGTACTTC.

The chain joins TRBV19 to TRBJ1-3, with 8 bases lining up with TRBD1. Germline V gene lookup returns CDR1 LNHDA and CDR2 SQIVND (reference sequence). The CDR3 totals 17 residues. J lost 2 bases, V lost 3 bases, and 9 bases had no gene match. The CDR3 reads CASSIWRTGWTGNTIYF. The DNA of the CDR3 is TGTGCCAGTAGTATTTGGCGGACAGGGTGGACTGGAAACACCATATATTTT.

The chain employs TRBV28 and TRBJ1-1; TRBD1 matches at 7 bases. Germline lookup yields CDR1 MDHEN and CDR2 SYDVKM. The CDR3 covers 15 residues. V trimming: 5 bases; J trimming: 5 bases; junction bases outside the gene matches: 11. This CDR3 is CASSSPGQVGTEAFF. CDR3 nucleotide sequence: TGTGCCAGCAGTAGCCCCGGACAGGTCGGGACTGAAGCTTTCTTT.

This sequence joins TRBV7-2 and TRBJ2-1; perhaps TRBD2 as D (5 bases). Between the trimmed V and J ends, which lost 0 bases and 15 bases, there was a span of 12 bases. The germline gives CDR1 SGHTA, CDR2 FQGNSA. The CDR3 has 12 residues. CDR3 DNA: TGTGCCAGCAGCTTAGCTGCGCGGGCCCTGTTCTTC. This codes for CASSLAARALFF.

J is TRBJ2-2 and V is TRBV18; 11 bases align to TRBD2. J gave up 3 bases and V 3 bases, and 0 bases lay outside the gene matches. The V gene's germline CDR1 is KGHSH and CDR2 LQKENI. CDR3 length: 15 residues. This chain's CDR3 is CASSPGLADTGELFF. CDR3 DNA sequence: TGTGCCAGCTCACCGGGACTAGCGGACACCGGGGAGCTGTTTTTT. Complete variable domain (other parts from reference TRBV18 and TRBJ2-2): NAGVMQNPRHLVRRRGQEARLRCSPMKGHSHVYWYRQLPEEGLKFMVYLQKENIIDESGMPKERFSAEFPKEGPSILRIQQVVRGDSAAYFCASSPGLADTGELFFGEGSRLTVL.

The V gene is TRBV10-1, the J gene TRBJ2-7; TRBD2 matches at 10 bases. This CDR3 has 14 amino acids. From germline, CDR1 is WNHNN and CDR2 SYGVQD (reference sequence). The V and J ends lost 5 bases and 5 bases, in that order; junction bases with no gene match: 6. The CDR3 loop reads CASSFSSGSNEQYF. The CDR3 nucleotides are TGCGCCAGCAGTTTCTCTAGCGGGAGTAACGAGCAGTACTTC.

The chain is built from TRBV6-5 and TRBJ1-4; D might be TRBD1 (6 bases). The CDR3 consists of 14 residues. Germline V gene data show CDR1 as MNHEY and CDR2 as SVGAGI. Trimming pared 6 bases from V and 8 bases from J, leaving 16 bases between. The CDR3 nucleotides read TGTGCCAGCAGCATATACAGGGACCGAGAAAAACTGTTTTTT. Translated, it gives CASSIYRDREKLFF.

Only a few counts were recorded for this clone. The chain couples TRBV19 to TRBJ2-3, with a possible D match to TRBD2 (6 bases). The CDR3 spans 16 residues. In germline, CDR1 is LNHDA, CDR2 SQIVND (reference sequence). With 5 bases removed from V and 8 bases from J, the gap between germline ends came to 23 bases. In nucleotides, the CDR3 is TGTGCCAGTAGTTCGGGACTCCCCCTTTTAGCCGCTACGCAGTATTTT. Amino acid sequence: CASSSGLPLLAATQYF. Full variable domain (missing parts from reference TRBV19 and TRBJ2-3): DGGITQSPKYLFRKEGQNVTLSCEQNLNHDAMYWYRQDPGQGLRLIYYSQIVNDFQKGDIAEGYSVSREKKESFPLTVTSAQKNPTAFYLCASSSGLPLLAATQYFGPGTRLTVL.

The chain carries TRBV18 and TRBJ2-5, with D maybe TRBD2 (5 bases). Looked up from germline, CDR1 is KGHSH and CDR2 is LQKENI. This CDR3 has 14 amino acids. Trimming took off 2 bases at V and 3 bases at J, with 10 bases between the two ends. The CDR3 reads CASSPKDGKETQYF. In DNA form, the CDR3 reads TGTGCCAGCTCACCAAAGGACGGGAAAGAGACCCAGTACTTC.

The chain is built from TRBV2 and TRBJ2-3; 9 positions match TRBD2. The CDR3 length is 15 residues. The germline gives CDR1 SNHLY, CDR2 FYNNEI. Unmatched junction bases numbered 8, after V lost 4 bases and J lost 6 bases. CDR3 residues: CASSVGTSFYDTQYF. The DNA for the CDR3 is TGTGCCAGCAGTGTCGGGACTAGCTTTTACGATACGCAGTATTTT.

J is TRBJ2-5 and V is TRBV6-5; a possible D gene is TRBD1 (5 bases). V lost 6 bases and J 7 bases, leaving 21 bases between the germline ends. CDR3 length: 15 amino acids. Germline V gene lookup returns CDR1 MNHEY and CDR2 SVGAGI. The CDR3 DNA reads TGTGCCAGCAGCCTAGGCCCCAAGGGGTCGGGGACCCAGTACTTC. This sequence encodes CASSLGPKGSGTQYF.

V is TRBV4-3 and J is TRBJ2-1; unclear D gene. Germline values: CDR1 LGHNA, CDR2 YSLEER. Between the trimmed V and J ends, which lost 0 bases and 9 bases, there was a span of 12 bases. This CDR3 has 14 amino acids. CDR3 nucleotide sequence: TGCGCCAGCAGCCAAGATAGGCTAGATGGTGAGCAGTTCTTC. Protein sequence: CASSQDRLDGEQFF.

The chain joins TRBV20-1 to TRBJ1-2, with 8 bases that match TRBD1. Germline lookup yields CDR1 DFQATT and CDR2 SNEGSKA (reference sequence). The CDR3 runs 11 residues. After removal of 1 base from V and 11 bases from J, the junction contained 3 bases not matched to a gene. The CDR3 is CSARGDRIYTF. The DNA for the CDR3 is TGCAGTGCTAGAGGGGACAGGATATACACCTTC.

This rearrangement joins TRBV7-6 to TRBJ1-1, with unresolved D. From germline, CDR1 is SGHVS and CDR2 FNYEAQ. There are 14 residues in the CDR3. V lost 0 bases, J lost 4 bases, and 9 bases lay in between. CDR3 DNA sequence: TGTGCCAGCAGCTTAGCGTCGGGGAGCACTGAAGCTTTCTTT. It encodes CASSLASGSTEAFF.

This chain uses TRBV20-1 with TRBJ2-2; D is perhaps TRBD1 (6 bases). The CDR3 contains 16 residues. Trimming removed 3 bases from V and 0 bases from J, with 14 bases in between. The germline gives CDR1 DFQATT, CDR2 SNEGSKA (reference sequence). The CDR3 reads CSASPGQTTNTGELFF. Here the CDR3 DNA reads TGCAGTGCTAGTCCGGGACAAACGACGAACACCGGGGAGCTGTTTTTT.

The chain is built from TRBV18 and TRBJ1-2; 7 positions agree with TRBD1. Unmatched junction bases numbered 6, after V lost 2 bases and J lost 0 bases. CDR1 and CDR2 from the germline V gene are KGHSH and LQKENI. CDR3 length: 16 residues. The CDR3 DNA follows: TGTGCCAGCTCACCATCCGGACAGGAAACTAACTATGGCTACACCTTC. Its protein product is CASSPSGQETNYGYTF.

This clone was counted between two and nine times. The chain carries TRBV19 and TRBJ2-7; 7 positions match TRBD1. The J segment lost 3 bases and the V segment lost 6 bases, leaving 8 bases of the junction unmatched. The germline gives CDR1 LNHDA, CDR2 SQIVND (reference sequence). The CDR3 length is 14 residues. The CDR3 DNA sequence: TGTGCCAGTAGCGACCGGGACAGAAACTACGAGCAGTACTTC. Translating it yields CASSDRDRNYEQYF.

Details on this clone: In the same sample, other DNA sequences code for this CDR3. The rearrangement links TRBV19 to TRBJ1-4; D is undetermined. In germline, CDR1 is LNHDA, CDR2 SQIVND (reference sequence). Trimming cost V 4 bases and J 1 base, with 4 bases left between them. This CDR3 has 13 residues. This CDR3 reads CASSSRTNEKLFF. The CDR3 region has the DNA TGTGCCAGTAGTAGTAGAACTAATGAAAAACTGTTTTTT.

The J gene is TRBJ1-6, the V gene TRBV27; TRBD1 aligns across 8 bases. V was pared by 4 bases and J by 6 bases, with 11 bases of the junction left unmatched. The CDR3 has 17 amino acids. CDR1 is MNHEY and CDR2 is SMNVEV in the germline V gene (reference sequence). CDR3 DNA sequence: TGTGCCAGCAGTTCAGGGTATCGCGGACAGGGTAATTCACCCCTCCACTTT. It translates to CASSSGYRGQGNSPLHF.